The TCR beta chain described here comes from a study of blood T cell repertoires in COVID-19. On the study more broadly: Samples came from the United States, Italy and Spain, spanning acute and convalescent COVID-19. In each case, the material was cDNA or gDNA derived from T cells, B-cell-depleted T cells, or PBMCs.

Per the study methods: Amplification with reference gene primers provided the estimates of nucleated cell counts. Repertoires were generated with immunoSEQ multiplex PCR, while TCRdb's copy carries only in-frame clones and drops some. V, J and clone size are those of that table, while D and trimming were read from the DNA. The sample consists of 40,000 to 60,000 clones, 84% of them appearing once. The sequenced sample consisted of peripheral blood. The receptor's source is a man aged 50 to 59 with acute or convalescent COVID-19.

CDR3 coding DNA: TGTGCCAGCAGTTACCTGCGGAATCAGCCCCAGCATTTT. Amino acid sequence: CASSYLRNQPQHF. The chain uses TRBV6-5 and TRBJ1-5, with D uncertain. Germline V gene data show CDR1 as MNHEY and CDR2 as SVGAGI. V was cut by 2 bases and J by 4 bases, with 6 bases left in between. The CDR3 spans 13 residues.